This T cell receptor (beta chain) was profiled in a study of response to subunit inactivated influenza vaccine. The study's findings and limits: A suggestion made by the authors is that each seasonal influenza vaccination recruits few new T cells.

This clonotype showed up many times. Its antigen is unidentified. The CDR3 has 15 residues. Germline V gene lookup returns CDR1 SGHRS and CDR2 YFSETQ. TCRdb itself ran the RT-PCR reads through MiXCR, one entry per CDR3 protein. The sample lists about 570,000 distinct CDR3 sequences, over 9.5% occurring once. The sequences come from PBMCs from blood, collected on the day of vaccination. The rearrangement uses TRBV5-1 and TRBJ2-3; 8 bases are shared with TRBD2. This TCR came from a man aged 50 to 60 who received an inactivated influenza vaccine. The CDR3 region is CASSSGSRSTDTQYF. For the CDR3, the DNA is TGCGCGAGCTCCAGCGGGAGTAGGAGCACAGATACGCAGTATTTT.